This TCR beta chain stems from a study of T-cell reconstitution after alpha-beta-depleted transplantation in children. The CDR3 sequence is 12 residues long. The ends were cut back, 2 bases at V and 6 bases at J, with 10 bases in the middle. Germline CDR1 and CDR2: GTSNPN and SVGIG (reference sequence). In regard to this clonotype: As yet, its antigen is unknown.

Regarding the study as a whole: Newly produced T cells mostly provided counts and TCRbeta diversity after one year, as hyperexpanded clones declined. Reported findings indicate that, about two months after transplant, alpha-beta T cells came from several hundred expanded clones, which were derived from non-depleted graft cells.

The TCRbeta library was prepared with unique molecular identifiers. MiXCR was run by TCRdb on the PCR reads, yielding one entry per CDR3 protein. The sample contains some 190,000 distinct CDR3 sequences, roughly 11% of which appear only once. The origin of this receptor is a boy aged 2-15 years with acute myeloid leukemia, due to receive a stem cell transplant. The source material was PBMCs, sampled before TCRalphabeta/CD19-depleted stem cell transplant. The chain is built from TRBV30 and TRBJ1-2, with D tentatively TRBD1 (5 bases). CDR3 amino acids: CAWSPQGDGYTF. DNA for the CDR3: TGTGCCTGGAGTCCCCAAGGGGATGGCTACACCTTC.